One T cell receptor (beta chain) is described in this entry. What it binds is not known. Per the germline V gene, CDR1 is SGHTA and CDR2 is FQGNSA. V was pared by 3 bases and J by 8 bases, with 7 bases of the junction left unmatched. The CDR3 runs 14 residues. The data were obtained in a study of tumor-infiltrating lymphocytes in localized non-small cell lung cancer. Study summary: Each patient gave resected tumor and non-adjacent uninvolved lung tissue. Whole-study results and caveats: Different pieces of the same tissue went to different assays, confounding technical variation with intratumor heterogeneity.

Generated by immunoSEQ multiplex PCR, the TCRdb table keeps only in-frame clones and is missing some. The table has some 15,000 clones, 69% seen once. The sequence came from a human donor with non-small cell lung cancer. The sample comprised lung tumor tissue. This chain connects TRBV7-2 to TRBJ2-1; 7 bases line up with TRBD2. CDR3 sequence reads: CASSLGGGPYEQFF. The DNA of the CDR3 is TGTGCCAGCAGCTTGGGGGGAGGGCCTTATGAGCAGTTCTTC.